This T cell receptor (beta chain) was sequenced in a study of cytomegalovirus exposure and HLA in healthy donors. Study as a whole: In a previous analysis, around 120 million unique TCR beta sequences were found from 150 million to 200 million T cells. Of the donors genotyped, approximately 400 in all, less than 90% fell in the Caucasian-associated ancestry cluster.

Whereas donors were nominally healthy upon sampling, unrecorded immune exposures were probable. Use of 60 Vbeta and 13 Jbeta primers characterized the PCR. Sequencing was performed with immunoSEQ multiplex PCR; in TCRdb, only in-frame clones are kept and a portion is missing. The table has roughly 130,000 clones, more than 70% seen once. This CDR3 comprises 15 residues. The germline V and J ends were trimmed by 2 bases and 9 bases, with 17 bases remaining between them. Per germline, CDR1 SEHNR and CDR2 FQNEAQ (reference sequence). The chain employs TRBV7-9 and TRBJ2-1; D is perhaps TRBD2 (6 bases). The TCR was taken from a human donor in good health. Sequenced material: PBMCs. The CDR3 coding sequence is TGTGCCAGCAGCTTATCCTCGGCCGGGGGTAGTGAGCAGTTCTTC. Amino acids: CASSLSSAGGSEQFF.